These 31 T cell receptor beta chains were all obtained from the same sample, sequenced in a study of blood T cells in healthy people across ages (dated by TCRdb to between 2014 and 2017). The library came from 5' RACE. The instrument was an Illumina HiSeq 2500. A second 7 to 11 cycle PCR used a sample-barcoded 5' primer and a J-beta primer mix. Using fastp at Q25 and MiXCR, TCRdb reprocessed the public reads and kept productive beta chains. Each CDR3 protein appears once, grouped with its most common genes and DNA. This sample gives some 1.4 million distinct CDR3 sequences in total; around two fifths of them show up just once. Approximately 7.9% of the sample is held by the ten biggest clonotypes. The specimen was blood. These receptors were taken from a woman aged 18-29 years in good health.

In DNA, the CDR3 is TGTGCCAGCAGCAACCAGGTGCCGGGCTATAGCAATCAGCCCCAGCATTTT. Amino acid sequence: CASSNQVPGYSNQPQHF. The chain joins TRBV7-8 to TRBJ1-5; D gene unclear. CDR3 length equals 17 residues. In germline, CDR1 is SGHVS, CDR2 FQNEAQ. The V end was cut by 5 bases, the J end by 0 bases, with 17 bases between.

This clonotype was observed a few times. The chain combines TRBV9 with TRBJ1-1; a possible D gene is TRBD1 (5 bases). This CDR3 is 15 amino acids long. Germline CDR1 reads SGDLS; CDR2 reads YYNGEE. V lost 0 bases to trimming and J lost 4 bases, with 13 bases between them. This chain's CDR3 is CASSVGAGTGTEAFF. The CDR3 bases are TGTGCCAGCAGCGTAGGGGCAGGGACGGGCACTGAAGCTTTCTTT. The whole variable domain, filled in from reference TRBV9 and TRBJ1-1, reads DSGVTQTPKHLITATGQRVTLRCSPRSGDLSVYWYQQSLDQGLQFLIQYYNGEERAKGNILERFSAQQFPDLHSELNLSSLELGDSALYFCASSVGAGTGTEAFFGQGTRLTVV.

V usage is TRBV24-1 and J usage is TRBJ1-5, with D tentatively TRBD1 (5 bases). Germline CDR1 reads KGHDR; CDR2 reads SFDVKD. The ends were cut back, 10 bases at V and 4 bases at J, with 13 bases in the middle. This CDR3 has 13 residues. CDR3 region: CATGWAGNQPQHF. The CDR3 DNA sequence: TGTGCCACTGGTTGGGCAGGGAATCAGCCCCAGCATTTT.

This clonotype showed up just a few times. J is TRBJ1-5 and V is TRBV27, with D possibly being TRBD1 (6 bases). Per the germline V gene, CDR1 is MNHEY and CDR2 is SMNVEV (reference sequence). The CDR3 has 15 residues. V was trimmed by 5 bases and J by 3 bases, leaving 14 bases between them. As DNA, the CDR3 is TGTGCCAGCAGTAAAACCGACAGGTACAATCAGCCCCAGCATTTT. Amino acids: CASSKTDRYNQPQHF.

This clonotype was seen more than once but under ten times. J is TRBJ2-1 and V is TRBV6-5; D uncertain. V dropped 3 bases and J dropped 0 bases, with 9 bases sitting between them. CDR1 is MNHEY, CDR2 SVGAGI, per germline. The CDR3 is 15 residues long. The CDR3 region has the DNA TGTGCCAGCAGTTATCGGCTGGGCTCCTACAATGAGCAGTTCTTC. It encodes CASSYRLGSYNEQFF.

The J gene is TRBJ2-3, the V gene TRBV6-5, with D possibly being TRBD1 or TRBD2 (5 bases each). V gave up 4 bases and J gave up 3 bases, with 20 bases separating them. Germline V gene data show CDR1 as MNHEY and CDR2 as SVGAGI. The CDR3 consists of 17 residues. The CDR3 reads CASSFNVPGPITDTQYF. The CDR3 DNA reads TGTGCCAGCAGTTTTAATGTCCCGGGACCTATTACAGATACGCAGTATTTT.

This clonotype has just a few counts. This rearrangement joins TRBV3-1 to TRBJ2-1, with 7 bases aligning to TRBD2. The CDR3 has 14 residues. The germline CDR1 and CDR2 sequences are LGHDT and YNNKEL (reference sequence). V shed 4 bases and J 8 bases; nucleotides not matched to a gene: 8. CDR3 loop: CASSLTSPGHEQFF. CDR3 DNA sequence: TGTGCCAGCAGCCTGACTAGCCCCGGACATGAGCAGTTCTTC.

This clonotype has at least ten counts. The chain joins TRBV4-2 to TRBJ2-7; no clear D. V gave up 0 bases and J gave up 2 bases, with 8 bases separating them. Germline V gene lookup returns CDR1 LGHNA and CDR2 YNFKEQ. The CDR3 is 14 residues long. The CDR3, as DNA: TGTGCCAGCAGCCAAGAGGCAGGTCCCTACGAGCAGTACTTC. It yields the protein CASSQEAGPYEQYF.

The rearrangement uses TRBV4-1 and TRBJ2-1, with 9 bases aligning to TRBD2. The CDR3 runs to 17 residues. V was pared by 0 bases and J by 7 bases, with 10 bases of the junction left unmatched. From germline, CDR1 is MGHRA and CDR2 YSYEKL. The CDR3 sequence: CASSQDGLAGTQNEQFF. CDR3 bases: TGCGCCAGCAGCCAAGATGGGCTAGCGGGGACTCAAAATGAGCAGTTCTTC.

V usage is TRBV29-1 and J usage is TRBJ2-5; D is perhaps TRBD2 (6 bases). Germline V lookup: CDR1 SQVTM, CDR2 ANQGSEA. The CDR3 is 14 amino acids. Trimming took 7 bases from V and 4 from J, leaving 19 bases between them. This CDR3 reads CSGSALATRETQYF. The CDR3 DNA is TGCAGCGGGAGTGCGCTAGCGACCAGAGAGACCCAGTACTTC.

The chain couples TRBV7-2 to TRBJ2-5; 7 nucleotides align to TRBD1. Germline CDR1 is SGHTA and CDR2 is FQGNSA. The CDR3 has 16 residues. V trimming: 4 bases; J trimming: 11 bases; junction bases outside the gene matches: 19. The CDR3 coding sequence is TGTGCCAGCAGCTCCCGACAGGGCGCTGCACGCCATGAGCAGTACTTC. Translated, it gives CASSSRQGAARHEQYF.

V usage is TRBV9 and J usage is TRBJ2-1; the D is unclear. V was shortened by 1 base and J by 0 bases, with 2 bases between the two germline ends. This CDR3 has 13 amino acids. Germline V CDR1 and CDR2: SGDLS, YYNGEE. The chain's CDR3 is CASSVTSYNEQFF. CDR3 DNA sequence: TGTGCCAGCAGCGTAACCTCCTACAATGAGCAGTTCTTC.

This sequence joins TRBV3-1 and TRBJ1-6, with TRBD1 as a possible D gene (5 bases). Trimming took 0 bases from V and 8 from J, leaving 11 bases between them. Germline V gene lookup returns CDR1 LGHDT and CDR2 YNNKEL (reference sequence). The length of the CDR3 is 15 residues. The CDR3: CASSQDVGEDSPLHF. The CDR3 DNA reads TGTGCCAGCAGCCAAGACGTAGGGGAGGATTCACCCCTCCACTTT.

The CDR3 coding sequence is TGCAGTGCAACATCCGGGACAGGGGGCTATGAGCAGTTCTTC. Its translation: CSATSGTGGYEQFF. This chain connects TRBV20-1 to TRBJ2-1, with 12 bases that match TRBD1. CDR3 length: 14 residues. Germline CDR1 reads DFQATT; CDR2 reads SNEGSKA (reference sequence). The trim removed 6 bases at V and 8 bases at J, leaving 8 bases unmatched.

The gene calls are TRBV10-1 and TRBJ2-1; 9 bases line up with TRBD1. The CDR3 has 14 residues. J was trimmed by 5 bases and V by 6 bases; bases with no gene match: 5. Germline V lookup: CDR1 WNHNN, CDR2 SYGVQD (reference sequence). DNA of the CDR3: TGCGCCAGCAGCCCGGACAGGGGAGACAATGAGCAGTTCTTC. Its protein product is CASSPDRGDNEQFF.

The chain employs TRBV6-1 and TRBJ2-3; no firm D call. The CDR3 runs to 15 residues. Germline assignment: CDR1 MNHNS and CDR2 SASEGT. Trimming took 8 bases from V and 0 from J, leaving 15 bases between them. CDR3 sequence (DNA): TGTGCCAGCTTCTTGGCCCCATCTAGCACAGATACGCAGTATTTT. This gives the protein CASFLAPSSTDTQYF.

This clonotype was found once. The V and J genes are TRBV11-1 and TRBJ2-3; D call uncertain. The germline CDR1 and CDR2 sequences are SGHAT and FQDESV (reference sequence). CDR3 length: 15 residues. The V end lost 2 bases, the J end lost 2 bases, and 11 bases lay between the germline ends. The CDR3 bases are TGTGCCAGCAGCTTAAGTCCCCTCACCACAGATACGCAGTATTTT. As protein: CASSLSPLTTDTQYF. The full variable domain, in which reference TRBV11-1 and TRBJ2-3 provide the parts outside the CDR3, is EAEVAQSPRYKITEKSQAVAFWCDPISGHATLYWYRQILGQGPELLVQFQDESVVDDSQLPKDRFSAERLKGVDSTLKIQPAELGDSAMYLCASSLSPLTTDTQYFGPGTRLTVL.

This clonotype is a singleton in its sample. This chain uses TRBV12-3 or TRBV12-4 with TRBJ1-1; 7 bases map to TRBD1. V shed 4 bases and J 6 bases; nucleotides not matched to a gene: 5. The CDR3 is made up of 13 amino acids. CDR3 DNA sequence: TGTGCCAGCAGTTCCCAGACAGGGTCTGAAGCTTTCTTT. Its protein is CASSSQTGSEAFF.

The J gene is TRBJ2-7, the V gene TRBV3-1; 7 positions match TRBD2. Germline V gene data show CDR1 as LGHDT and CDR2 as YNNKEL (reference sequence). The CDR3 extends over 14 amino acids. J lost 5 bases, V lost 4 bases, and 8 bases had no gene match. For the CDR3, the DNA is TGTGCCAGCAGCCCAGGACTAGGGAGCCACGAGCAGTACTTC. It specifies CASSPGLGSHEQYF.

The chain uses TRBV24-1 and TRBJ2-7; D ambiguous. The end of the DNA is better explained by TRBJ2-5, so the J call may be wrong. This CDR3 has 12 amino acids. Germline lookup yields CDR1 KGHDR and CDR2 SFDVKD. The DNA of the CDR3 is TGTGCCACCAGTGACCCTGCAAAGACCCAGTACTTC. Translation gives CATSDPAKTQYF.

The J gene is TRBJ2-1, the V gene TRBV7-9; no firm D call. Trimming left V 0 bases short and J 4 bases short, with 10 bases between. This CDR3 contains 15 residues. Germline V gives CDR1 SEHNR, CDR2 FQNEAQ (reference sequence). CDR3 sequence (DNA): TGTGCCAGCAGCTTAGCGGTACAATTTTACAATGAGCAGTTCTTC. It is translated as CASSLAVQFYNEQFF.

V usage is TRBV7-6 and J usage is TRBJ1-5; 8 bases are a match to TRBD1. V dropped 1 base and J dropped 2; count of bases not matched to a gene: 13. Germline CDR1 SGHVS, CDR2 FNYEAQ. This CDR3 has 19 residues. CDR3 loop: CASSLVAETLTGGNQPQHF. CDR3 nucleotide sequence: TGTGCCAGCAGCTTAGTGGCAGAGACCCTGACAGGGGGCAATCAGCCCCAGCATTTT. Combining the CDR3 with reference TRBV7-6 and TRBJ1-5 gives the whole variable domain GAGVSQSPRYKVTKRGQDVALRCDPISGHVSLYWYRQALGQGPEFLTYFNYEAQQDKSGLPNDRFSAERPEGSISTLTIQRTEQRDSAMYRCASSLVAETLTGGNQPQHFGDGTRLSIL.

This clonotype was seen a few times. V is TRBV4-1 and J is TRBJ2-4; D is uncertain. Trimming removed 1 base at V and 0 bases at J, with 13 bases between. Germline-derived CDR1 and CDR2 are MGHRA and YSYEKL. CDR3 length equals 17 residues. The CDR3 nucleotides read TGCGCCAGCAGCCAAGTTTCCGCCAGCCTAGCCAAAAACATTCAGTACTTC. Residues: CASSQVSASLAKNIQYF.

The sample holds a few counts of this clonotype. The gene calls are TRBV20-1 and TRBJ2-3; 9 bases line up with TRBD2. This CDR3 is 12 amino acids long. The V gene's germline CDR1 is DFQATT and CDR2 SNEGSKA (reference sequence). V lost 7 bases and J lost 4; bases outside the gene matches: 3. The DNA for the CDR3 is TGCAGTGGCGGGGGGGCCCCAGATACGCAGTATTTT. Translated, it gives CSGGGAPDTQYF.

This clonotype was detected a few times. CDR3 in DNA: TGTGCCATCAGTGAACCGGCCGGACGGAGTCCCTACAATGAGCAGTTCTTC. It is translated as CAISEPAGRSPYNEQFF. The J gene is TRBJ2-1, the V gene TRBV10-3; D not certain. CDR1 ENHRY and CDR2 SYGVKD come from the germline V gene. CDR3 length: 17 amino acids. With 3 bases removed from V and 2 bases from J, the gap between germline ends came to 17 bases.

This clonotype appeared a few times. CDR3 DNA sequence: TGTGCCGCGGGAACTAGCGGGAGCAGCTCCTACGAGCAGTACTTC. Encoded protein: CAAGTSGSSSYEQYF. The rearrangement links TRBV10-3 to TRBJ2-7; 11 bases map to TRBD2. In germline, CDR1 is ENHRY, CDR2 SYGVKD. V lost 11 bases and J lost 0; bases outside the gene matches: 9. The CDR3 has 15 residues.

The J gene is TRBJ1-2, the V gene TRBV7-2; D gene uncertain. There are 14 residues in the CDR3. From germline, CDR1 is SGHTA and CDR2 FQGNSA. V lost 4 bases and J lost 2, with 11 bases in between. The CDR3 bases are TGTGCCAGCAGCTCTGACACCCGCAACTATGGCTACACCTTC. Translating it yields CASSSDTRNYGYTF.

The chain combines TRBV20-1 with TRBJ2-1, with 11 bases fitting TRBD2. Looked up from germline, CDR1 is DFQATT and CDR2 is SNEGSKA (reference sequence). With 6 bases clipped from V and 2 bases from J, the junction kept 6 bases outside the gene matches. The CDR3 runs 15 residues. The CDR3 here is CSAISGGATYNEQFF. DNA for the CDR3: TGCAGTGCAATTAGCGGGGGGGCCACCTACAATGAGCAGTTCTTC.

The chain recombines TRBV5-1 with TRBJ1-2; possible D gene TRBD1, 6 bases. Germline V gene data show CDR1 as SGHRS and CDR2 as YFSETQ. The V gene lost 2 bases and the J gene lost 8 bases, with 13 bases spanning the gap. The CDR3 is made up of 13 amino acids. CDR3 DNA: TGCGCCAGCAGCTTACTGACAGGCAAAGGCTACACCTTC. Amino acids: CASSLLTGKGYTF.

Comments on this clonotype: One end of the junction fails to match germline, which may point to a read error. The V and J genes are TRBV7-6 and TRBJ2-7; 10 bases are shared with TRBD1. The CDR3 covers 16 residues. The germline gives CDR1 SGHVS, CDR2 FNYEAQ. The CDR3 sequence is CASSLATGGEAYEQYF. The CDR3, as DNA: TGTGCCAGCAGCCTAGCGACAGGGGGCGAAGCCTACGAGCAGTACTTC.

The table lists this clonotype with a few counts. The V gene is TRBV5-1, the J gene TRBJ1-1, with unresolved D. This CDR3 contains 15 residues. V shed 5 bases and J shed 1 base, with 15 bases lying between them. From germline, CDR1 is SGHRS and CDR2 YFSETQ. The CDR3 DNA sequence: TGCGCCAGCAGAAAGGACGGAGGAACGAACACTGAAGCTTTCTTT. This codes for CASRKDGGTNTEAFF.